The sequence of this T cell receptor beta chain was determined in a study of cytomegalovirus exposure and HLA in healthy donors (dated by TCRdb to 2017 to 2019). Looking at the study overall: According to a later analysis, one platform produced both the 120 validation repertoires and the roughly 640 repertoires of the first cohort. The study aimed to test whether cataloging public T cell receptors could reveal signatures of past pathogen exposure. To predict cytomegalovirus infection status, the study combined high-throughput TCR immunosequencing, statistical association of individual TCRs with disease status, and machine learning. In addition to the first cohort of 666 subjects, a separate validation cohort of under 150 different subjects was used.

Separate from the approximately 700-subject first cohort, the validation cohort of 90 to 150 subjects was the group to which the donors belonged. For this clone: Its antigen is still unknown. No base-level quality is on record; no much larger clone is a single base apart.

Here V drops 3 bases and J drops 3 bases, and the junction holds 4 bases not matched to any gene. Reading the germline V gene gives CDR1 SGHVS and CDR2 FQNEAQ. The CDR3 runs 14 amino acids, cysteine and phenylalanine included. Only the CDR3 region is kept as DNA, spanning 42 bases read in frame from base 1. Study-level results and caveats: The validation cohort had no HLA typing available for a later analysis, so co-occurrence within that cohort was assessed over all 120 or so repertoires. It was suggested by the authors that the approach could potentially be generalized to other disease states and immunological phenotypes. A few of the identified cytomegalovirus-associated TCR beta chains were confirmed in vitro to be specific for cytomegalovirus antigens. Subsequent analysis determined that TCRs grouped into clusters in the first cohort also showed a tendency toward co-occurrence across the 120 validation repertoires, and 94% of cluster scores exceeded 0. The study gave a list of under 200 TCR beta chains associated with cytomegalovirus. The classifier was reported to diagnose cytomegalovirus status with high specificity and sensitivity in both the original and validation cohorts. While some public TCRs were present in many individuals, most TCR sequences turned up only very rarely across donors.

Libraries were built with the immunoSEQ multiplex PCR assay. The published analysis was carried out like this. A statistical classification framework was developed to diagnose cytomegalovirus status using the catalog of TCR beta chain sequences. This is the immuneACCESS table as TCRdb keeps it, with only in-frame sequences that have V and J called. A part of the clones is gone; compared with another copy, unresolved V genes explain less than half, and the rest is unexplained. V and J calls and clone size follow that table, whereas D and trimming were derived from the DNA. The table for this sample lists hundreds of thousands of clones; roughly 91% of them were counted only once. Together, the top ten hold around 3.1% of the sample.

The sequence came from a woman in her twenties or thirties in good health and CMV-seronegative. Recombination linked TRBV7-8 to TRBJ2-5, with TRBD1 matching 7 junction bases. The sequenced material came from PBMCs. Here the CDR3 is given as CASSFRGTEETQYF. The DNA is as follows: TGTGCCAGCAGCTTCCGTGGGACAGAAGAGACCCAGTACTTC.